This T cell receptor beta chain derives from a study of beta chain features in type 1 diabetes. The V gene lost 4 bases and the J gene lost 0 bases, with 19 bases spanning the gap. The germline gives CDR1 SEHNR, CDR2 FQNEAQ (reference sequence). The CDR3 loop spans 17 amino acids. Study-wide points: PCR might favor shorter templates, but any such skew would affect patients and controls equally. Insertions at VDJ junctions were less frequent in type 1 diabetes patients. These patients also deleted more nucleotides at the same junctions. Shorter TCRB CDR3s, moderately but significantly so, marked every one of the four CD4+ subsets in Type 1 diabetes patients.

On average, the one heparinised blood draw given by each donor was approximately 120 mL. Stem cell-like memory, regulatory, central memory and naive CD4+ cells were sorted via CD45RO/CCR7/CD25/CD127/CD95/CD27. This clone was detected a few times. Its specificity is unknown. As every portion of the isolated RNA was reverse transcribed, the sequencing read expressed TCRB transcripts. Only in-frame clones appear in the TCRdb table, and some are missing; sequencing was by immunoSEQ multiplex PCR. The sample shows some 360,000 clones, around 10% of them seen only once. V gene TRBV7-9 combines with J gene TRBJ2-7; D perhaps matches TRBD1 (7 bases). The TCR originated in a man between 25 and 39 years old with type 1 diabetes. Source material: central memory CD4+ T cells from blood. DNA for the CDR3: TGTGCCAGCAGCTCACGCGGTGGGGGGACAGTCTCCTACGAGCAGTACTTC. Translating it yields CASSSRGGGTVSYEQYF.